The source of this T cell receptor (beta chain) is a study of shared clonotypes between healthy human individuals. The repertoire was sequenced with immunoSEQ multiplex PCR; TCRdb's copy has only in-frame clones and lacks some. Found here are roughly 640,000 clones, around two thirds of them singletons; the top ten hold 1.5% to 2%. Of note for this clone: The antigen remains undetermined.

This CDR3 contains 17 residues. V lost 6 bases, J lost 3 bases, and 24 bases lay in between. Germline V lookup: CDR1 MNHEY, CDR2 SMNVEV (reference sequence). Whole-study findings and limits: Memory subsets generally showed smaller estimated richness than naive subsets did. A few donors showed sharing of about 4.6% of naive CD4 clonotypes.

Sequences were obtained from memory CD4+ T cells sorted from blood. Indicated subset: CD45RA-negative fraction. V is TRBV27 and J is TRBJ2-7, with D possibly being TRBD1 or TRBD2 (5 bases each). The receptor was derived from a woman between 25 and 40 years old in good health. The CDR3 here is CASRPQMRRGGFYEQYF. The CDR3 bases are TGTGCCAGCAGACCCCAAATGAGGCGTGGGGGTTTCTACGAGCAGTACTTC.